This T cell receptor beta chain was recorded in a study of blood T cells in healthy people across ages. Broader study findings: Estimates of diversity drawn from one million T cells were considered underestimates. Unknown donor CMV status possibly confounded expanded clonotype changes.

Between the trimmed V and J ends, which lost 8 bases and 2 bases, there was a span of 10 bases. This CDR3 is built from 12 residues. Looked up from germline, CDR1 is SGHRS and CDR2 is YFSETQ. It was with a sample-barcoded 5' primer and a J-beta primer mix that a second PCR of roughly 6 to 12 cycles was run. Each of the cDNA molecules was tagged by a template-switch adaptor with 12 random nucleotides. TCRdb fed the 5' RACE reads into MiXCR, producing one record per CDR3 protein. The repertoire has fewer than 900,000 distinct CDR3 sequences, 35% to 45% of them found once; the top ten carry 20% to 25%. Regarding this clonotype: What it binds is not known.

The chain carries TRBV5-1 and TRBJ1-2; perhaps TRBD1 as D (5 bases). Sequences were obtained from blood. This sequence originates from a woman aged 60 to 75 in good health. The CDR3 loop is CASVTANYGYTF. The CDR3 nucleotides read TGCGCCAGTGTGACAGCAAACTATGGCTACACCTTC.